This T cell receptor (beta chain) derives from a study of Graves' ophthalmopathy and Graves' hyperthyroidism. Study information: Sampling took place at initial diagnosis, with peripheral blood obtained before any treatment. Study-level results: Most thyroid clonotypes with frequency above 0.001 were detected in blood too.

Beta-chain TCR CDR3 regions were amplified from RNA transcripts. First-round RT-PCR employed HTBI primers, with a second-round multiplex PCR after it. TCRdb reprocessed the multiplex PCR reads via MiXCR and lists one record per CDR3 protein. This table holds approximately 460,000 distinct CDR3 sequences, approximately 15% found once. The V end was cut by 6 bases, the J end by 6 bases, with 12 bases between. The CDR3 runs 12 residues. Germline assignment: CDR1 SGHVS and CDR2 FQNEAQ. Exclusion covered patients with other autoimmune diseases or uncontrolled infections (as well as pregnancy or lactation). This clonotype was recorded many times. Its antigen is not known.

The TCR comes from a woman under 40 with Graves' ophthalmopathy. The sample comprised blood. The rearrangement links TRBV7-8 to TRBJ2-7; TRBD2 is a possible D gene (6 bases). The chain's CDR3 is CASRPSVGEQYF. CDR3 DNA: TGTGCCAGCAGGCCTAGCGTTGGCGAGCAGTACTTC.